This TCR beta chain comes out of a study of cytomegalovirus exposure and HLA in healthy donors. Study-wide findings and caveats: In terms of immune exposure information, only CMV serostatus was available.

About this clone: Its target is unknown.

The PCR was carried out with 60 Vbeta primers and 13 Jbeta primers. TCRdb's table, derived via immunoSEQ multiplex PCR, lists solely in-frame clones and lacks some. The table includes 250,000 to 300,000 clones, almost 85% detected once. The sequencing input was PBMCs. The source is a middle-aged woman in good health and CMV-seropositive.

CDR3 nucleotide sequence: TGTGCCAGCTCACCACAGGACAGAGTGAACACTGAAGCTTTCTTT. Translated, it gives CASSPQDRVNTEAFF. V usage is TRBV18 and J usage is TRBJ1-1, with a possible D match to TRBD1 (6 bases). V was shortened by 1 base and J by 0 bases, with 9 bases between the two germline ends. Germline lookup yields CDR1 KGHSH and CDR2 LQKENI. The CDR3 totals 15 residues.